This T cell receptor beta chain is from a study of blood T cell repertoires in COVID-19. Study as a whole: There were acute and convalescent COVID-19 samples, and they came from the United States, Italy and Spain. PBMCs, B-cell-depleted T cells, or T cells were the source of the cDNA or gDNA that made up the material.

The table lists this clone with a count of one. Under the authors' procedure: By means of reference gene primer amplification, nucleated cell counts were estimated. Produced via immunoSEQ multiplex PCR; TCRdb's table is partial and in-frame only. The V and J calls and clone size are taken from that table; D and trimming were inferred from the DNA. The data hold 25,000 to 35,000 clones, with approximately 83% observed a single time. V lost 4 bases and J lost 3; bases outside the gene matches: 8. Germline loops: CDR1 LGHDT, CDR2 YNNKEL (reference sequence). The length of the CDR3 is 16 residues. Sequencing was carried out using peripheral blood. The chain uses TRBV3-1 (or the pseudogene TRBV3-2) and TRBJ2-2, with 7 bases identical to TRBD2. This receptor was obtained from a man in his 70s with active COVID-19. The CDR3, as DNA: TGTGCCAGCAGCCCCCGGGGAGGGCCTTACACCGGGGAGCTGTTTTTT. It specifies CASSPRGGPYTGELFF.